The 29 T cell receptor beta chains presented below share a single source sample, sequenced in a study of T-cell memory formation after mild COVID-19. TCRdb re-derived calls from the 5' RACE reads in MiXCR, one entry per CDR3 protein. The data contain about 350,000 distinct CDR3 sequences, roughly 13% of them singletons. Source material: PBMCs or a T cell subset sorted from them (not recorded which). The receptors stem from a man in his late teens or twenties who had mild COVID-19 (a few samples of this study predate the infection). Cell type and time point are not known.

This clonotype was observed a handful of times. The genes are TRBV5-1 and TRBJ2-3, with TRBD2 identical over 7 bases. Germline CDR1 is SGHRS and CDR2 is YFSETQ. The V segment lost 2 bases and the J segment 3 bases; nucleotides outside the gene matches: 6. The CDR3 runs to 15 residues. The CDR3 reads CASSFSGDSTDTQYF. The CDR3 nucleotides read TGCGCCAGCAGCTTCAGCGGGGATTCAACAGATACGCAGTATTTT.

The rearrangement links TRBV5-1 to TRBJ1-2, with 7 bases fitting TRBD1. Trimming removed 4 bases from V and 3 bases from J; junction bases left unmatched: 12. CDR3 size: 16 residues. Looked up from germline, CDR1 is SGHRS and CDR2 is YFSETQ. CDR3: CASSETPRGEDYGYTF. The CDR3 bases are TGCGCCAGCAGCGAAACACCCAGGGGGGAGGACTATGGCTACACCTTC.

This clonotype was seen only a few times. The chain's CDR3 is CASSPGASPDTQYF. CDR3 nucleotides: TGCGCCAGCAGCCCAGGAGCCAGCCCAGATACGCAGTATTTT. The V and J genes are TRBV5-1 and TRBJ2-3; D not resolved. V was shortened by 4 bases and J by 4 bases, with 13 bases between the two germline ends. Germline V CDR1 and CDR2: SGHRS, YFSETQ. CDR3 length: 14 amino acids.

This chain connects TRBV14 to TRBJ1-1; no definite D call. CDR1 and CDR2 (germline): SGHDN, FVKESK. The CDR3 is 11 amino acids. Trimming stripped 4 bases from V and 8 bases from J, with 8 bases between. CDR3 in amino acids: CASSLGDEAFF. The CDR3, as DNA: TGTGCCAGCAGCCTAGGCGACGAAGCTTTCTTT. Based on the CDR3 plus reference TRBV14 and TRBJ1-1, the full variable domain is EAGVTQFPSHSVIEKGQTVTLRCDPISGHDNLYWYRRVMGKEIKFLLHFVKESKQDESGMPNNRFLAERTGGTYSTLKVQPAELEDSGVYFCASSLGDEAFFGQGTRLTVV.

This clonotype appeared a few times. The chain links TRBV12-3 or TRBV12-4 to TRBJ2-7; a weak D match, TRBD2 (6 bases). The CDR3 runs 12 residues. The V and J ends lost 1 base and 6 bases respectively, with 7 bases between them. CDR3 nucleotide sequence: TGTGCCAGCAGTTTAGGACTAGTCGAGCAGTACTTC. Translated, it gives CASSLGLVEQYF.

J is TRBJ1-6 and V is TRBV7-6; a possible D gene is TRBD1 (5 bases). The CDR3 spans 15 residues. CDR1 and CDR2 from the germline V gene are SGHVS and FNYEAQ. The V end lost 5 bases, the J end lost 9 bases, and 17 bases lay between the germline ends. CDR3 coding DNA: TGTGCCAGCAGCAGTTTGGGGACCCGAGGTTCACCCCTCCACTTT. Encoded protein: CASSSLGTRGSPLHF.

V gene TRBV6-5 combines with J gene TRBJ2-7; perhaps TRBD1 as D (6 bases). CDR1 and CDR2 (germline): MNHEY, SVGAGI. This CDR3 is 15 amino acids long. Trimming cost V 0 bases and J 3 bases, with 12 bases left between them. CDR3 sequence (DNA): TGTGCCAGCAGTTACTCGGGGGCCTCCGGCTACGAGCAGTACTTC. This encodes CASSYSGASGYEQYF.

The V and J genes are TRBV7-6 and TRBJ1-3; a possible D gene is TRBD1 (5 bases). This CDR3 has 14 amino acids. Germline CDR1 is SGHVS and CDR2 is FNYEAQ. The germline V and J ends were trimmed by 7 bases and 4 bases, with 14 bases remaining between them. The CDR3 sequence: CASTAGTAGNTIYF. CDR3 in DNA: TGTGCCAGCACCGCAGGGACGGCGGGAAACACCATATATTTT.

This clonotype was seen more than once but under ten times. CDR3 nucleotides: TGTGCCAGCAGCTTGGGGGACAGGGCCTTCTCTGGAAACACCATATATTTT. Encoded protein: CASSLGDRAFSGNTIYF. This rearrangement joins TRBV5-8 to TRBJ1-3; 9 bases align to TRBD1. The CDR3 is 17 amino acids. Germline V gene lookup returns CDR1 SGHTS and CDR2 YDEGEE. After removal of 0 bases from V and 0 bases from J, the junction contained 4 bases not matched to a gene.

The chain uses TRBV6-6 and TRBJ2-2, with D unresolved. Trimming pared 8 bases from V and 1 base from J, leaving 5 bases between. CDR1 MNHNY and CDR2 SVGAGI come from the germline V gene (reference sequence). This CDR3 is built from 12 residues. The CDR3 is CASRQNTGELFF. Here the CDR3 DNA reads TGTGCCAGCCGCCAGAACACCGGGGAGCTGTTTTTT.

This chain joins TRBV29-1 and TRBJ2-7; TRBD1 aligns across 8 bases. V dropped 5 bases and J dropped 7; count of bases not matched to a gene: 10. The germline CDR1 and CDR2 sequences are SQVTM and ANQGSEA. This CDR3 comprises 13 residues. The CDR3 is CSVSGQGAREQYF. The CDR3 DNA reads as TGCAGCGTTAGTGGGCAGGGGGCGAGAGAGCAGTACTTC.

The chain combines TRBV7-9 with TRBJ1-5; D remains unclear. Germline assignment: CDR1 SEHNR and CDR2 FQNEAQ (reference sequence). The CDR3 extends over 15 amino acids. Trimming removed 5 bases from V and 2 bases from J, with 13 bases in between. The CDR3 loop is CASSLSGDGNQPQHF. The CDR3 region has the DNA TGTGCCAGCAGCCTTAGCGGCGATGGCAATCAGCCCCAGCATTTT.

This clonotype has more than one count but fewer than ten. CDR3 nucleotides: TGTGCCAGCACCGAATGGCGGGGGGCCTCAGATACGCAGTATTTT. The encoded protein is CASTEWRGASDTQYF. The V gene is TRBV11-2, the J gene TRBJ2-3; 8 bases are a match to TRBD2. Germline-derived CDR1 and CDR2 are SGHAT and FQNNGV. CDR3 length equals 15 residues. V shed 7 bases and J 4 bases; nucleotides not matched to a gene: 10.

This clonotype was detected many times. The CDR3 here is CASRDLPSSYNSPLHF. CDR3 nucleotides: TGTGCCAGCCGGGACCTTCCTAGCTCCTATAATTCACCCCTCCACTTT. This rearrangement joins TRBV6-5 to TRBJ1-6; D possibly corresponds to TRBD1 (5 bases). Germline CDR1 is MNHEY and CDR2 is SVGAGI. This CDR3 region has 16 residues. V dropped 8 bases and J dropped 0 bases, with 14 bases sitting between them.

This clonotype was seen at least ten times. This rearrangement joins TRBV20-1 to TRBJ1-4; the match to TRBD1 covers 7 bases. This CDR3 is 13 amino acids long. Germline V gene lookup returns CDR1 DFQATT and CDR2 SNEGSKA (reference sequence). In DNA form, the CDR3 reads TGCGGGCTACAGGGGTTCGTGAGTGAAAAACTGTTTTTT. Its translation is CGLQGFVSEKLFF.

The chain couples TRBV5-6 to TRBJ1-1; D is possibly TRBD1 (5 bases). V was cut by 0 bases and J by 6 bases, with 9 bases left in between. The CDR3 is 13 amino acids. Germline V gene sequence: CDR1 SGHDT, CDR2 YYEEEE. CDR3 protein: CASSLVGGAEAFF. Written as DNA, the CDR3 is TGTGCCAGCAGCTTGGTCGGGGGGGCTGAAGCTTTCTTT.

This clonotype has only a few counts. V usage is TRBV4-1 and J usage is TRBJ2-5; 9 nucleotides align to TRBD1. After removal of 4 bases from V and 4 bases from J, the junction contained 10 bases not matched to a gene. Germline V gene lookup returns CDR1 MGHRA and CDR2 YSYEKL. The CDR3 runs 16 residues. The CDR3 bases are TGCGCCAGCAGCCGTTCCGGACAGGGGAGGACAGAGACCCAGTACTTC. It is translated as CASSRSGQGRTETQYF.

In this sample, this clonotype turned up a few times. The chain couples TRBV5-6 to TRBJ2-3; possibly TRBD2 for D (6 bases). CDR3 length: 17 amino acids. Trimming removed 0 bases at V and 0 bases at J, with 14 bases between. Germline V gives CDR1 SGHDT, CDR2 YYEEEE. CDR3 coding DNA: TGTGCCAGCAGCTTGGTGGGCGGGGCGGATAGCACAGATACGCAGTATTTT. Protein product: CASSLVGGADSTDTQYF.

V and J are TRBV5-1 and TRBJ2-7, with a weak D call TRBD1 (5 bases). Trimming removed 0 bases from V and 7 bases from J, with 11 bases in between. The CDR3 totals 13 residues. Germline CDR1 SGHRS, CDR2 YFSETQ. The CDR3 nucleotides are TGCGCCAGCAGCTTGGGGACATCTCGGGAGCAGTACTTC. As protein: CASSLGTSREQYF.

CDR3 protein: CASSYGGGMGETQYF. The CDR3 DNA sequence: TGTGCCAGCAGTTACGGAGGGGGGATGGGGGAGACCCAGTACTTC. The chain joins TRBV6-5 to TRBJ2-5; D possibly matches TRBD1 or TRBD2 (6 bases each). V gave up 2 bases and J gave up 5 bases, with 15 bases separating them. Per germline, CDR1 MNHEY and CDR2 SVGAGI. CDR3 length: 15 residues.

The chain joins TRBV9 to TRBJ2-2; 14 bases fit TRBD2. Looked up from germline, CDR1 is SGDLS and CDR2 is YYNGEE. With V trimmed by 0 bases and J by 6 bases, 4 bases remained unmatched. The CDR3 covers 17 residues. CDR3 DNA sequence: TGTGCCAGCAGCGTAGGGACTAGCGGGGGGTATGCCGGGGAGCTGTTTTTT. This codes for CASSVGTSGGYAGELFF.

This clonotype was observed a few times. The chain employs TRBV20-1 and TRBJ2-1, with 7 bases identical to TRBD2. V was clipped by 3 bases and J by 8 bases; unmatched bases: 1. The germline V gene encodes CDR1 DFQATT and CDR2 SNEGSKA (reference sequence). The CDR3 is made up of 11 amino acids. The CDR3 loop reads CSARGGYEQFF. The CDR3 bases are TGCAGTGCTAGGGGGGGGTATGAGCAGTTCTTC.

This clonotype occurred a few times. The chain combines TRBV7-9 with TRBJ2-3; D remains unclear. This CDR3 has 15 residues. Germline values: CDR1 SEHNR, CDR2 FQNEAQ (reference sequence). Trimming removed 2 bases from V and 3 bases from J, with 12 bases in between. This CDR3 reads CASSLRRDPTDTQYF. CDR3 coding DNA: TGTGCCAGCAGCTTACGAAGGGATCCGACAGATACGCAGTATTTT.

The CDR3: CASSYDAAESYNEQFF. CDR3 DNA: TGTGCCAGCAGTTACGATGCGGCAGAGTCCTACAATGAGCAGTTCTTC. This sequence joins TRBV6-5 and TRBJ2-1; no firm D call. V lost 2 bases, J lost 1 base, and 12 bases lay in between. From germline, CDR1 is MNHEY and CDR2 SVGAGI. This CDR3 spans 16 amino acids.

The chain carries TRBV20-1 and TRBJ2-1, with D possibly TRBD2 on 7 matching bases. V lost 7 bases to trimming and J lost 8 bases, with 18 bases between them. Germline CDR1 and CDR2: DFQATT and SNEGSKA (reference sequence). CDR3 length: 13 amino acids. Written as DNA, the CDR3 is TGCAGTGTAAAAACGGGGGGCCGCGATGAGCAGTTCTTC. Translating gives CSVKTGGRDEQFF.

This clonotype was picked up a small number of times. The chain recombines TRBV20-1 with TRBJ1-1; 9 bases agree with TRBD1. Per the germline V gene, CDR1 is DFQATT and CDR2 is SNEGSKA (reference sequence). The CDR3 covers 16 residues. V gave up 2 bases and J gave up 0 bases; unmatched junction bases: 7. The CDR3 nucleotides read TGCAGTGCTAGACTTCTACGGGACAGGGTGAACACTGAAGCTTTCTTT. It translates to CSARLLRDRVNTEAFF.

Only a few counts were recorded for this clonotype. The CDR3 protein is CASSQGGGGSAKNIQYF. CDR3 coding DNA: TGCGCCAGCAGCCAAGGAGGGGGGGGTTCGGCCAAAAACATTCAGTACTTC. V usage is TRBV4-1 and J usage is TRBJ2-4; D perhaps matches TRBD2 (7 bases). This CDR3 has 17 amino acids. Trimming took 1 base from V and 1 from J, leaving 14 bases between them. Germline V gives CDR1 MGHRA, CDR2 YSYEKL.

This rearrangement joins TRBV7-3 to TRBJ1-1, with 10 bases aligning to TRBD1. The CDR3 has 15 residues. CDR1 is SGHTA, CDR2 FQGTGA, per germline. The trim removed 1 base at V and 3 bases at J, leaving 2 bases unmatched. The CDR3 region is CASSLIGQGDTEAFF. The CDR3 DNA sequence: TGTGCCAGCAGCTTAATCGGACAGGGGGACACTGAAGCTTTCTTT.

V gene TRBV7-2 combines with J gene TRBJ1-1; D is ambiguous. From germline, CDR1 is SGHTA and CDR2 FQGNSA. CDR3 length equals 13 residues. The V end was cut by 0 bases, the J end by 4 bases, with 6 bases between. CDR3 amino acids: CASSLAPGTEAFF. The CDR3 coding sequence is TGTGCCAGCAGCTTAGCGCCCGGCACTGAAGCTTTCTTT.